The entry below gives a single TCR beta chain sequence along with its context. The length of the CDR3 is 14 residues. Trimming took 2 bases from V and 3 from J; bases not matched to a gene: 2. Germline CDR1 is MNHEY and CDR2 is SVGEGT. The record originates from a study of blood T cell repertoires in COVID-19. Study processing details: How many nucleated cells were present was estimated from reference gene primer amplification. Generated by immunoSEQ multiplex PCR, the TCRdb table keeps only in-frame clones and is missing some. From that table come the V and J calls and clone size; the DNA was used to work out D and trimming. This table has fewer than 200,000 clones, 88% appearing once.

Material for sequencing was peripheral blood. J is TRBJ2-7 and V is TRBV6-2 or TRBV6-3; 9 positions agree with TRBD2. This clonotype was obtained from a man between 60 and 70 years old with acute or convalescent COVID-19. The CDR3 DNA reads TGTGCCAGCAGTTACGGGACTAGCAACTACGAGCAGTACTTC. Translating it yields CASSYGTSNYEQYF.